This is a list of T cell receptor beta chains from one sample in a study of response to subunit inactivated influenza vaccine. Using its own MiXCR run on the RT-PCR reads, TCRdb lists one record per CDR3 protein. This sample has around 580,000 distinct CDR3 sequences; about 11% occur once, and the top ten carry about a tenth. The specimen was PBMCs from blood, collected on the day of vaccination. The receptors stem from a man aged 50-60 years who received an inactivated influenza vaccine. The CDR3 runs from the conserved cysteine through the conserved F or W. Each record gives: J gene, clone size, V gene, D gene, CDR3 DNA, CDR3 protein. D genes are given only for firm matches. Rows may omit the clone size; those that give it use once, few, many or a size class.

>TRBJ2-1|NA|TRBV27|NA
TGTGCCAGCAGATCCTCTGCGGGGGCCTCCTACAATGAGCAGTTCTTC
CASRSSAGASYNEQFF
>TRBJ2-5|few|TRBV11-2|NA
TGTGCCAGCAGCCCCGCGGGGCACGGTGAGACCCAGTACTTC
CASSPAGHGETQYF
>TRBJ2-5|few|TRBV29-1|NA
TGCAGCGTTGAGGCAGTACTTGGAGAGACCCAGTACTTC
CSVEAVLGETQYF
>TRBJ2-2|many|TRBV5-1|NA
TGCGCCAGCAGCTTAGGGAGCACCGGGGAGCTGTTTTTT
CASSLGSTGELFF
>TRBJ2-2|many|TRBV5-5|NA
TGTGCCAGCTGGGGCACCGGGGAGCTGTTTTTT
CASWGTGELFF
>TRBJ2-7|few|TRBV9|NA
TGTGCCAGCAGCGTAGAGGGTATTGTCGACGAGCAGTACTTC
CASSVEGIVDEQYF
>TRBJ1-3|many|TRBV12-3/TRBV12-4|NA
TGTGCCAGCAGCTCGCGGGGACAATCTGGAAACACCATATATTTT
CASSSRGQSGNTIYF
>TRBJ2-3|few|TRBV19|TRBD2
TGTGCCAGTAGTGACCCGGGGGGTCCCTCCTCAGATACGCAGTATTTT
CASSDPGGPSSDTQYF
>TRBJ2-1|NA|TRBV20-1|NA
TGCAGTGCTTCCGGGACTCTCAATGAGCAGTTCTTC
CSASGTLNEQFF
>TRBJ1-2|few|TRBV29-1|NA
TGCAGCGTGACATGGACAGACTATGGCTACACCTTC
CSVTWTDYGYTF
>TRBJ2-7|NA|TRBV21-1|NA
TGTGCCAGCAGCAAAGGCGCCAATTCTATATCCTACGAGCAGTACTTC
CASSKGANSISYEQYF
>TRBJ2-3|NA|TRBV5-1|NA
TGCGCCAGCAGCTTGGATGGGATACCCCGGTCAGATACGCAGTATTTT
CASSLDGIPRSDTQYF
>TRBJ2-3|NA|TRBV7-9|NA
TGTGCCAGGGGGGACTCAGATACGCAGTATTTT
CARGDSDTQYF
>TRBJ2-3|few|TRBV29-1|NA
TGCAGCGTTTGGGGTCCCACAGATACGCAGTATTTT
CSVWGPTDTQYF
>TRBJ1-3|many|TRBV12-3/TRBV12-4|NA
TGTGCCAGCACCACCGGGGGGAACACCATATATTTT
CASTTGGNTIYF
>TRBJ2-3|few|TRBV7-2|TRBD2
TGTGCCAGCAGCGAATGGGGCGGGGGGGCCGGCACAGATACGCAGTATTTT
CASSEWGGGAGTDTQYF
>TRBJ2-3|few|TRBV12-3/TRBV12-4|TRBD2
TGTGCCAGCAGTTTCATAGCGGGAGCCGGAGATACGCAGTATTTT
CASSFIAGAGDTQYF
>TRBJ2-7|NA|TRBV27|NA
TGTGCCAGCAGTTTACCCCTAGTGGACGAGCAGTACTTC
CASSLPLVDEQYF
>TRBJ2-5|few|TRBV7-2|NA
TGTGCCAGCAGCTTAGCGCTAATGGTAGAGGACCAGTACTTC
CASSLALMVEDQYF
>TRBJ2-4|many|TRBV5-6|NA
TGTGCCAGCAGTCCTAGGGGTAGGGGAAACATTCAGTACTTC
CASSPRGRGNIQYF
>TRBJ2-1|NA|TRBV12-3/TRBV12-4|NA
TGCAGCTCGGTTCAGACAAACTCCTACAATGAGCAGTTCTTC
CSSVQTNSYNEQFF
>TRBJ2-3|NA|TRBV4-2|TRBD2
TGTGCCAGCAGCCAAGAGGACTCCGGGGGGGCCCGTTGGTATTTT
CASSQEDSGGARWYF
>TRBJ2-1|NA|TRBV6-1|TRBD2
TGTGCCAGCAGAGAACTAGCGGGAACCCTCAATGAGCAGTTCTTC
CASRELAGTLNEQFF
>TRBJ2-2|many|TRBV11-2|TRBD1
TGTGCCAGCAGCTTAGACAAGATTAGGACAGGGGCGGTCAGGTACACCGGGGAGCTGTTTTTT
CASSLDKIRTGAVRYTGELFF
>TRBJ2-1|few|TRBV7-9|TRBD1
TGTGCCAGCAGCTCGACAGGGCCCAATGAGCAGTTCTTC
CASSSTGPNEQFF
>TRBJ2-7|NA|TRBV3-1|NA
TGTGCCAGCAGCCGGCTCGGGACATCACCTTACGAGCAGTACTTC
CASSRLGTSPYEQYF
>TRBJ1-5|NA|TRBV5-1|NA
TGCGCCAGCAGCTCGGATCCGGCAGGCCAACAGCCCCAGCATTTT
CASSSDPAGQQPQHF
>TRBJ1-2|few|TRBV29-1|NA
TGCAGCGTTGATGGTCCAGGGGACGACTATGGCTACACCTTC
CSVDGPGDDYGYTF
>TRBJ2-2|few|TRBV28|NA
TGTGCCAGCAATAAGGGCCCTTCGCTCACTAAAGGGTCTCGTTCGGCCGGGGAGCTGTTTTTT
CASNKGPSLTKGSRSAGELFF
>TRBJ2-7|NA|TRBV30|TRBD2
TGTGCCTGGAGTGTAGACCTAGCGGCGTACGAGCAGTACTTC
CAWSVDLAAYEQYF
>TRBJ2-1|many|TRBV7-2|TRBD1
TGTGCCAGCAGCTCGACCTTGGGACAGACCAATGAGCAGTTCTTC
CASSSTLGQTNEQFF
>TRBJ2-2|few|TRBV7-9|NA
TGTGCCAGCAGCCATAGCGGTAGGAACACCGGGGAGCTGTTTTTT
CASSHSGRNTGELFF
>TRBJ1-1|many|TRBV7-9|NA
TGTGCCAGCAGCTTAGTCAAGTTTGGAAGGAGGAACACTGAAGCTTTCTTT
CASSLVKFGRRNTEAFF
>TRBJ2-5|few|TRBV7-2|TRBD2
TGTGCCAGCAGCCCCAGCGGGGTCAAAGAGACCCAGTACTTC
CASSPSGVKETQYF
>TRBJ2-3|many|TRBV5-1|NA
TGCGCCAGCAGCTTGTGGGTAGCGGCCACAGATACGCAGTATTTT
CASSLWVAATDTQYF
>TRBJ1-1|few|TRBV5-1|TRBD1
TGCGCCAGCACTCTCGACAGGGGGAACACTGAAGCTTTCTTT
CASTLDRGNTEAFF
>TRBJ1-5|few|TRBV11-2|TRBD1
TGTGCCAGCAGCTTAGGGGACAGGGGGCTTCTCGGAATCTCTCAGCCCCAGCATTTT
CASSLGDRGLLGISQPQHF
>TRBJ2-7|NA|TRBV5-1|NA
TGCGCCAGCAGCGTACCGACAGGATTAGCCTACGAGCAGTACTTC
CASSVPTGLAYEQYF
>TRBJ2-3|few|TRBV20-1|TRBD2
TGCAGTGCTAGGGACTGGACTAGCGGGAGGGCCGTTACGCAGTATTTT
CSARDWTSGRAVTQYF
>TRBJ2-2|few|TRBV7-2|NA
TGTGCCAGCAGCTTACTAGGCAAAATCACCGGGGAGCTGTTTTTT
CASSLLGKITGELFF